The 8 T cell receptor beta chains presented below share a single source sample, sequenced in a study of blood T cell repertoires in COVID-19 (dated by TCRdb to about 2020). Libraries were prepared through the immunoSEQ multiplex PCR assay. TCRdb retrieved this table from immuneACCESS and kept in-frame rearrangements only. Not all clones are present; in checked studies, unresolved V genes account for under half, and no reason is known for the remainder. The sample has about 160,000 clones on record, 87% of them singletons. The ten largest clonotypes hold over 3.5% of the sample. Sequences were obtained from peripheral blood. The receptors derive from a woman aged 55-70 years with active or convalescent COVID-19.

This chain connects TRBV5-4 to TRBJ2-1; tentative D call: TRBD1 (5 bases). V dropped 3 bases and J dropped 2 bases, with 9 bases sitting between them. CDR3 length equals 14 residues. The V gene's germline CDR1 is SGHNT and CDR2 YYREEE (reference sequence). In DNA, the CDR3 is TGTGCCAGCAGCTCCAGGGTGGCCTACAATGAGCAGTTCTTC. Protein: CASSSRVAYNEQFF.

This sequence joins TRBV10-3 and TRBJ2-2; 7 nucleotides match TRBD2. CDR3 length: 14 residues. J gave up 5 bases and V 4 bases, and 4 bases lay outside the gene matches. The V gene's germline CDR1 is ENHRY and CDR2 SYGVKD. DNA for the CDR3: TGTGCCATCAGTGGGCTAGCGGATACCGGGGAGCTGTTTTTT. It translates to CAISGLADTGELFF.

The CDR3 sequence is CASSLEGRESNYGYTF. The CDR3 DNA reads as TGTGCCAGCAGCTTGGAGGGGCGGGAATCTAACTATGGCTACACCTTC. The chain has TRBV5-8 and TRBJ1-2, with D possibly matching TRBD1 (5 bases). The germline V and J ends were trimmed by 0 bases and 0 bases, with 12 bases remaining between them. The CDR3 loop spans 16 amino acids. Germline V gene data show CDR1 as SGHTS and CDR2 as YDEGEE.

As to this clone: Other DNA sequences in this sample translate to the same CDR3. This chain uses TRBV5-1 with TRBJ1-5, with no clear D. V was pared by 0 bases and J by 0 bases, with 4 bases between. This CDR3 is built from 14 residues. Germline CDR1 and CDR2: SGHRS and YFSETQ. CDR3 sequence (DNA): TGCGCCAGCAGCTTGGACGGTAGCAATCAGCCCCAGCATTTT. It codes for CASSLDGSNQPQHF. Using reference TRBV5-1 and TRBJ1-5 for the parts outside the CDR3, the full variable domain is KAGVTQTPRYLIKTRGQQVTLSCSPISGHRSVSWYQQTPGQGLQFLFEYFSETQRNKGNFPGRFSGRQFSNSRSEMNVSTLELGDSALYLCASSLDGSNQPQHFGDGTRLSIL.

The V call is TRBV12-3 or TRBV12-4, the J call TRBJ2-6, with no clear D. The V end was cut by 8 bases, the J end by 2 bases, with 7 bases between. The CDR3 loop spans 13 amino acids. The CDR3 is CASRQTGANVLTF. CDR3 sequence (DNA): TGTGCCAGCCGCCAGACTGGGGCCAACGTCCTGACTTTC.

This chain joins TRBV19 and TRBJ2-1; D is possibly TRBD2 (5 bases). The CDR3 extends over 16 amino acids. V was clipped by 6 bases and J by 4 bases, with 19 bases between them. Germline V gene lookup returns CDR1 LNHDA and CDR2 SQIVND (reference sequence). DNA for the CDR3: TGTGCCAGTAGCCCGCCCGGACTCCGAGTGTACAATGAGCAGTTCTTC. This sequence encodes CASSPPGLRVYNEQFF.

This chain links TRBV19 with TRBJ1-2, with 7 bases that match TRBD1. Germline CDR1 reads LNHDA; CDR2 reads SQIVND (reference sequence). This CDR3 has 15 amino acids. Losses at the gene ends were 6 bases for V and 4 bases for J; bases not matched to a gene: 11. The CDR3 coding sequence is TGTGCCAGTAGGGATGGACAACAGGGGCGCTATGGCTACACCTTC. Amino acid sequence: CASRDGQQGRYGYTF.

This sequence joins TRBV19 and TRBJ1-1; no reliable D call. Trimming removed 3 bases from V and 3 bases from J, with 5 bases in between. The germline V gene encodes CDR1 LNHDA and CDR2 SQIVND (reference sequence). The CDR3 has 12 amino acids. The CDR3 DNA follows: TGTGCCAGTAGTATGATAGACACTGAAGCTTTCTTT. Its protein is CASSMIDTEAFF.